This passage covers 27 T cell receptor beta chains from one sample sequenced in a study of tumor-infiltrating lymphocytes in primary liver carcinoma. Starting from 500 ng of total RNA, TCR beta cDNA was produced with a primer in the constant region. Libraries covering TCR beta were generated through three nested multiplex PCR rounds (using a slightly modified ARM-PCR). For roughly 10 cycles apiece, the opening two PCR rounds ran with TRBV1-TRBV30 forward primers and a C-beta reverse primer. TCRdb redid the calling of the multiplex PCR reads with MiXCR, one entry per CDR3 protein. The sample lists nearly 200,000 distinct CDR3 sequences, less than 70% occurring once. Unsorted whole blood supplied the RNA, and germline DNA was extracted too. The sequenced sample consisted of peripheral blood. All receptors derive from a woman aged 60-75 years with primary liver carcinoma and hepatitis B virus infection.

As regards this clonotype: A read error may be the cause here, since a much bigger clone is one base away. The V call is TRBV4-2, the J call TRBJ1-1, with D possibly matching TRBD1 (6 bases). Germline CDR1 is LGHNA and CDR2 is YNFKEQ. Trimming removed 2 bases from V and 5 bases from J, with 12 bases in between. The length of the CDR3 is 14 residues. DNA for the CDR3: TGTGCCAGCAGCCAACCACAGGGCTGTACTGAAGCTTTCTTT. This encodes CASSQPQGCTEAFF.

As regards this clonotype: At one end the junction does not follow the germline gene, possibly because of a read error. V gene TRBV6-6 combines with J gene TRBJ2-7; 15 nucleotides match TRBD2. The CDR3 consists of 15 residues. Germline V lookup: CDR1 MNHNY, CDR2 SVGAGI (reference sequence). The CDR3 sequence: CTSTGLAGGSYDQYF. The CDR3 DNA is TGTACCAGCACGGGACTAGCGGGAGGTTCCTACGATCAGTACTTC.

This clonotype was detected many times. This chain links TRBV30 with TRBJ2-1; D is undetermined. Trimming stripped 1 base from V and 2 bases from J, with 6 bases between. Germline loops: CDR1 GTSNPN, CDR2 SVGIG (reference sequence). This CDR3 region has 13 residues. This chain's CDR3 is CAWSGGTYNEQFF. DNA for the CDR3: TGTGCCTGGAGTGGCGGAACCTACAATGAGCAGTTCTTC. Complete variable domain (other parts from reference TRBV30 and TRBJ2-1): SQTIHQWPATLVQPVGSPLSLECTVEGTSNPNLYWYRQAAGRGLQLLFYSVGIGQISSEVPQNLSASRPQDRQFILSSKKLLLSDSGFYLCAWSGGTYNEQFFGPGTRLTVL.

Comments on this clonotype: Without the conserved terminal phenylalanine or tryptophan, this CDR3 likely stems from a read error. V gene TRBV11-1 combines with J gene TRBJ2-2, with D hard to call. The CDR3 length is 14 residues. The germline CDR1 and CDR2 sequences are SGHAT and FQDESV (reference sequence). V lost 6 bases and J lost 4, with 12 bases in between. CDR3 residues: CASRKIGSTGELFY. In nucleotides, the CDR3 is TGTGCCAGCAGAAAGATAGGGTCCACCGGGGAGCTGTTTTAT.

This clonotype was counted many times. Possible read error: a much larger clone is one base away. This sequence joins TRBV11-2 and TRBJ2-3; possibly TRBD2 for D (7 bases). The germline V gene has CDR1 SGHAT and CDR2 FQNNGV. V gave up 5 bases and J gave up 9 bases, with 15 bases separating them. This CDR3 contains 13 residues. CDR3 sequence reads: CASSPVWGGTQYF. For the CDR3, the DNA is TGTGCCAGCAGCCCCGTTTGGGGGGGCACGCAGTATTTT.

This chain joins TRBV29-1 and TRBJ1-2; TRBD1 agrees at 7 bases. The CDR3 covers 12 residues. The germline V gene has CDR1 SQVTM and CDR2 ANQGSEA. V dropped 8 bases and J dropped 11; count of bases not matched to a gene: 14. The CDR3 is CSLGQANYRYTF. CDR3 nucleotide sequence: TGCAGCCTCGGACAGGCGAACTATAGGTACACCTTC. Full variable domain (rest looked up from reference TRBV29-1 and TRBJ1-2): SAVISQKPSRDICQRGTSLTIQCQVDSQVTMMFWYRQQPGQSLTLIATANQGSEATYESGFVIDKFPISRPNLTFSTLTVSNMSPEDSSIYLCSLGQANYRYTFGSGTRLTVV.

The chain has TRBV5-4 and TRBJ2-7, with 13 bases aligning to TRBD2. Germline lookup yields CDR1 SGHNT and CDR2 YYREEE (reference sequence). J was trimmed by 5 bases and V by 3 bases; bases with no gene match: 11. CDR3 length: 17 residues. CDR3 DNA: TGTGCCAGCAGCTCGGGACTAGCGGGACCCAGCACCGACGAGCAGTACTTC. It yields the protein CASSSGLAGPSTDEQYF. The entire variable domain, with the rest obtained from reference TRBV5-4 and TRBJ2-7, is as follows: ETGVTQSPTHLIKTRGQQVTLRCSSQSGHNTVSWYQQALGQGPQFIFQYYREEENGRGNFPPRFSGLQFPNYSSELNVNALELDDSALYLCASSSGLAGPSTDEQYFGPGTRLTVT.

In the case of this clonotype: Compared with germline, one end of the junction differs, possibly owing to a read error. The chain recombines TRBV29-1 with TRBJ2-1, with D unresolved. Germline-derived CDR1 and CDR2 are SQVTM and ANQGSEA. This CDR3 contains 15 residues. In DNA, the CDR3 is TGCAGTGTAAGTAACCGAATCCCCTTGGGGTATGAGCAGTCCTTC. The encoded protein is CSVSNRIPLGYEQSF.

This clonotype was recorded a few times. The V call is TRBV7-8, the J call TRBJ1-2; possibly TRBD1 for D (6 bases). V was pared by 5 bases and J by 3 bases, with 13 bases between. This CDR3 is built from 14 residues. CDR1 is SGHVS, CDR2 FQNEAQ, per germline. CDR3 bases: TGTGCCAGCAGCCCTCTAGCAGGGGACTATGGCTACACCTTC. Its protein product is CASSPLAGDYGYTF.

The chain is built from TRBV7-4 and TRBJ2-7, with 9 positions matching TRBD1. This CDR3 contains 17 residues. V shed 1 base, J shed 3 bases, and the junction held 10 bases outside the gene matches. Germline lookup yields CDR1 SGHVT and CDR2 SQSDAQ. The CDR3 nucleotides are TGTGCCAGCAGCTTAGACGGGACAGGGAGTGAAATCTACGAGCAGTACTTC. Translating it yields CASSLDGTGSEIYEQYF.

As concerns this clonotype: The conserved final phenylalanine or tryptophan is absent from the CDR3, which likely points to a read error. The gene calls are TRBV6-2 or TRBV6-3 and TRBJ2-7, with 13 nucleotides matching TRBD2. The junction had 8 bases not matched to a gene; V was cut back by 2 bases and J by 4 bases. Germline lookup yields CDR1 MNHEY and CDR2 SVGEGT. The length of the CDR3 is 17 residues. CDR3 region: CASSYELAGGRPYEQYS. The CDR3 nucleotides are TGTGCCAGCAGTTACGAACTAGCGGGAGGGCGCCCTTACGAGCAGTACTCC.

The chain joins TRBV19 to TRBJ2-1, with D possibly TRBD2 on 5 matching bases. Germline CDR1 is LNHDA and CDR2 is SQIVND (reference sequence). Trimming shortened V by 0 bases and J by 6 bases, and 15 bases separated the two germline ends. The CDR3 covers 16 residues. This chain's CDR3 is CASSIERRVLSNEQFF. For the CDR3, the DNA is TGTGCCAGTAGTATAGAGCGGCGGGTTCTCAGCAATGAGCAGTTCTTC.

This clonotype was counted only a few times. The genes are TRBV5-6 and TRBJ1-2; TRBD1 is a possible D gene (6 bases). Germline CDR1 is SGHDT and CDR2 is YYEEEE. Trimming removed 5 bases from V and 0 bases from J, with 11 bases in between. The CDR3 contains 14 residues. CDR3 DNA: TGTGCCAGCAGGTCAACAGGGCCTAACTATGGCTACACCTTC. The encoded protein is CASRSTGPNYGYTF.

As to this clonotype: A read error may account for a junction end that differs from germline. The V call is TRBV5-1, the J call TRBJ1-5; D unclear. Germline CDR1 SGHRS, CDR2 YFSETQ. The CDR3 has 15 residues. The CDR3 DNA is TGCACCAGCAGCGTATCAGGAAATAGCAATCAGCCCCAGCATTTT. Its protein is CTSSVSGNSNQPQHF.

Concerning this clonotype itself: This may come from a read error, since a much larger clone is one base off. The V call is TRBV10-1, the J call TRBJ2-7; D call uncertain. CDR3 size: 18 residues. Germline-derived CDR1 and CDR2 are WNHNN and SYGVQD (reference sequence). In nucleotides, the CDR3 is TGCACCAGCAGTGTGAATCGAACAAACCCACCAAGCTCCTACGAGCAGTACTTC. It translates to CTSSVNRTNPPSSYEQYF.

This clonotype occurred many times. The chain has TRBV4-2 and TRBJ2-7, with a possible D match to TRBD1 (6 bases). Germline V gene sequence: CDR1 LGHNA, CDR2 YNFKEQ. V was cut by 1 base and J by 3 bases, with 7 bases left in between. The CDR3 consists of 13 residues. The CDR3 DNA reads TGTGCCAGCAGCCAAGGACAGGACTACGAGCAGTACTTC. It yields the protein CASSQGQDYEQYF.

Comment on this clonotype: An end of the junction differs from the germline gene, which may be a read error. This sequence joins TRBV6-1 and TRBJ2-7; 13 bases align to TRBD2. This CDR3 region has 18 residues. Germline CDR1 reads MNHNS; CDR2 reads SASEGT. The CDR3, as DNA: TGTGCCAGCAGTGGACAGGGGGAGGGACTAGCGGGACCCTACGAGCACTACTTC. This encodes CASSGQGEGLAGPYEHYF.

Concerning this clonotype: Since the CDR3 does not end with the conserved phenylalanine or tryptophan, this likely comes from a read error. V is TRBV6-5 and J is TRBJ2-7; D is ambiguous. Between the trimmed V and J ends, which lost 6 bases and 6 bases, there was a span of 12 bases. The germline CDR1 and CDR2 sequences are MNHEY and SVGAGI. The CDR3 covers 12 residues. The CDR3 coding sequence is TGTGCCAGCAGCGAATACATGGGCGAGCAGTACTTA. This translates into CASSEYMGEQYL.

Comment on this clonotype: Given a much more abundant clone one base away, this may be a read error. The chain recombines TRBV4-1 with TRBJ2-7; possibly TRBD2 for D (6 bases). The CDR3 runs 15 residues. Per the germline V gene, CDR1 is MGHRA and CDR2 is YSYEKL. The CDR3 DNA is TGCGCCAGCAGCGTCGGAGGGGCCCCTAGGAACGATCAGTACTTC. Its protein is CASSVGGAPRNDQYF.

A note on this clonotype: This may arise from a read error, as a much more abundant clone is one base away. DNA for the CDR3: TGTGCCAACAGCTTGGGGGGACTAGCGGGAGTAGAGACCCAGTACTTC. This encodes CANSLGGLAGVETQYF. The rearrangement uses TRBV5-5 and TRBJ2-5; 14 bases align to TRBD2. Germline CDR1 SGHKS, CDR2 YYEKEE (reference sequence). This CDR3 is built from 16 residues.

In the case of this clonotype: The germline gene is not matched at one end of the junction; a read error may be the cause. The V gene is TRBV12-3 or TRBV12-4, the J gene TRBJ2-5; TRBD2 matches 9 bases. The CDR3 is 14 residues long. CDR3 bases: TGTGTCAGCAGTCCGTCTAGCGGGAAAGAGACCCATTACTTC. It yields the protein CVSSPSSGKETHYF.

V is TRBV28 and J is TRBJ2-5; D is possibly TRBD2 (5 bases). Germline assignment: CDR1 MDHEN and CDR2 SYDVKM. The CDR3 contains 16 residues. The V end was cut by 4 bases, the J end by 5 bases, with 20 bases between. The CDR3 nucleotides read TGTGCCAGCAGTTCCCCGCGGGCCCCGTGGTTGGAGACCCAGTACTTC. Protein: CASSSPRAPWLETQYF.

As to this clonotype: Just one base apart from a much larger clone, this may be a read error. The genes are TRBV6-6 and TRBJ2-5; D may be TRBD1 (6 bases). This CDR3 has 15 residues. The V end lost 2 bases, the J end lost 2 bases, and 12 bases lay between the germline ends. CDR1 and CDR2 (germline): MNHNY, SVGAGI (reference sequence). Written as DNA, the CDR3 is TGTGCCAGCAGTTACCGGGACATGGGTCAAGAGACCCAGTACTTC. Translated: CASSYRDMGQETQYF.

This clonotype was seen ten or more times. A much larger clone sits a single nucleotide away, making a read error possible. The rearrangement links TRBV11-2 to TRBJ2-7; the D gene is possibly TRBD2 (6 bases). In germline, CDR1 is SGHAT, CDR2 FQNNGV. V gave up 1 base and J gave up 1 base, with 11 bases separating them. The CDR3 sequence is 15 residues long. DNA of the CDR3: TGTGCCAGCAGCTTAGGTTCTGGGGGGTCCTACGAGCAGTACTTC. Protein product: CASSLGSGGSYEQYF.

With regard to this clonotype: This may come from a read error, since a much larger clone is one base off. V and J are TRBV11-2 and TRBJ2-7; D gene unclear. The CDR3 loop spans 14 amino acids. Germline V gene data show CDR1 as SGHAT and CDR2 as FQNNGV. The CDR3 reads CASSLTDGAYEHYF. DNA of the CDR3: TGTGCCAGCAGCTTAACCGACGGAGCCTACGAGCATTACTTC.

A word on this clonotype: A much larger clone is a single base away; this may be a read error. This chain connects TRBV12-3 or TRBV12-4 to TRBJ2-3; TRBD1 aligns across 8 bases. There are 14 residues in the CDR3. Germline trimming cut 5 bases from V and 4 bases from J; bases unmatched to any gene: 5. The CDR3 region is CASSPTGDPDTQYF. The CDR3 DNA reads TGTGCCAGCAGTCCGACAGGGGACCCAGATACGCAGTATTTT.

V gene TRBV28 combines with J gene TRBJ2-1; TRBD2 matches 7 bases. CDR3 length: 16 amino acids. Germline V gene sequence: CDR1 MDHEN, CDR2 SYDVKM. The junction had 10 bases not matched to a gene; V was cut back by 4 bases and J by 4 bases. As DNA, the CDR3 is TGTGCCAGCAGTTCCTCGACTAGCTTGAAGTACAATGAGCAGTTCTTC. Translated: CASSSSTSLKYNEQFF.